A single sample is the source of the 14 T cell receptor beta chains below, sequenced in a study of T cell responses to AZD1222 COVID-19 vaccine. Some clones are missing from TCRdb's copy, which holds only in-frame ones; the method was immunoSEQ multiplex PCR. The table shows 95,000 to 110,000 clones, with nearly 90% occurring only once. The starting material was peripheral blood, obtained 28 days after the second AZD1222 dose. The receptors were sampled from an adult who received the AZD1222 COVID-19 vaccine.

The chain is built from TRBV24-1 and TRBJ1-5, with 9 bases matching TRBD1. V shed 9 bases and J 3 bases; nucleotides not matched to a gene: 5. The CDR3 runs 14 residues. Germline V gene lookup returns CDR1 KGHDR and CDR2 SFDVKD. The DNA for the CDR3 is TGTGCCACCGGAGGACAGGGGCCCAATCAGCCCCAGCATTTT. Amino acid sequence: CATGGQGPNQPQHF.

This chain links TRBV11-1 with TRBJ2-3; D call uncertain. The CDR3 is 11 residues long. Germline V gives CDR1 SGHAT, CDR2 FQDESV (reference sequence). Trimming stripped 1 base from V and 6 bases from J, with 2 bases between. The CDR3 sequence is CASSLGDTQYF. The CDR3 DNA reads as TGTGCCAGCAGCTTAGGGGATACGCAGTATTTT.

The V call is TRBV7-9, the J call TRBJ1-5, with a possible D match to TRBD1 (5 bases). The CDR3 extends over 14 amino acids. Germline loops: CDR1 SEHNR, CDR2 FQNEAQ (reference sequence). Trimming took 3 bases from V and 6 from J, leaving 12 bases between them. CDR3 sequence: CASSLGQGPQPQHF. The CDR3 DNA follows: TGTGCCAGCAGCTTGGGGCAGGGACCTCAGCCCCAGCATTTT.

The CDR3 here is CASSQEVGTQYF. The CDR3 DNA follows: TGTGCCAGCAGCCAAGAAGTGGGGACCCAGTACTTC. The chain has TRBV4-2 and TRBJ2-5; D remains unclear. Germline assignment: CDR1 LGHNA and CDR2 YNFKEQ. V was cut by 0 bases and J by 7 bases, with 6 bases left in between. The CDR3 length is 12 residues.

The chain combines TRBV2 with TRBJ2-2, with TRBD1 matching over 8 bases. Germline V CDR1 and CDR2: SNHLY, FYNNEI. Losses at the gene ends were 6 bases for V and 2 bases for J; bases not matched to a gene: 11. The CDR3 is made up of 17 amino acids. Written as DNA, the CDR3 is TGTGCCAGCAGCTCGAACCGGGACAGGATAAACACCGGGGAGCTGTTTTTT. It translates to CASSSNRDRINTGELFF. The full variable domain, with the rest looked up from reference TRBV2 and TRBJ2-2, is EPEVTQTPSHQVTQMGQEVILRCVPISNHLYFYWYRQILGQKVEFLVSFYNNEISEKSEIFDDQFSVERPDGSNFTLKIRSTKLEDSAMYFCASSSNRDRINTGELFFGEGSRLTVL.

This chain uses TRBV7-3 with TRBJ2-1; no firm D call. V was cut by 1 base and J by 0 bases, with 7 bases left in between. Germline CDR1 and CDR2: SGHTA and FQGTGA. CDR3 size: 15 residues. The CDR3 loop reads CASSLSYGSYNEQFF. CDR3 bases: TGTGCCAGCAGCTTAAGCTACGGCTCCTACAATGAGCAGTTCTTC.

CDR3 region: CASSSAGTGIYEQYF. The CDR3 region has the DNA TGCGCCAGCAGCTCGGCCGGGACAGGGATTTACGAGCAGTACTTC. This sequence joins TRBV5-1 and TRBJ2-7; 9 bases map to TRBD1. CDR3 length: 15 residues. The germline CDR1 and CDR2 sequences are SGHRS and YFSETQ. V trimming: 3 bases; J trimming: 4 bases; junction bases outside the gene matches: 8.

This chain uses TRBV11-2 with TRBJ2-7, with D perhaps matching TRBD2 (5 bases). The germline gives CDR1 SGHAT, CDR2 FQNNGV. The CDR3 consists of 14 residues. With 3 bases removed from V and 4 bases from J, the gap between germline ends came to 13 bases. As DNA, the CDR3 is TGTGCCAGCAGCTTCGGCAGCTCGGGATACGAGCAGTACTTC. This sequence encodes CASSFGSSGYEQYF.

V usage is TRBV28 and J usage is TRBJ1-5; D gene uncertain. Germline CDR1 reads MDHEN; CDR2 reads SYDVKM. Trimming took off 7 bases at V and 5 bases at J, with 12 bases between the two ends. The length of the CDR3 is 13 residues. CDR3 sequence reads: CASKRVNDQPQHF. As DNA, the CDR3 is TGTGCCAGCAAACGGGTGAACGATCAGCCCCAGCATTTT.

The genes are TRBV11-2 and TRBJ2-6; D is perhaps TRBD2 (6 bases). The germline V gene encodes CDR1 SGHAT and CDR2 FQNNGV. The CDR3 runs 16 residues. V lost 3 bases and J 2 bases, leaving 11 bases between the germline ends. This CDR3 reads CASSFLGRTGANVLTF. The CDR3 DNA follows: TGTGCCAGCAGCTTTTTGGGGAGGACTGGGGCCAACGTCCTGACTTTC.

The rearrangement uses TRBV6-1 and TRBJ2-2; D is undetermined. The length of the CDR3 is 13 residues. The germline V and J ends were trimmed by 3 bases and 7 bases, with 9 bases remaining between them. Germline CDR1 reads MNHNS; CDR2 reads SASEGT. CDR3 region: CASSDGGIGELFF. CDR3 sequence (DNA): TGTGCCAGCAGTGATGGCGGTATCGGGGAGCTGTTTTTT.

V usage is TRBV2 and J usage is TRBJ1-3; no clear D gene. Trimming cost V 6 bases and J 0 bases, with 6 bases left between them. This CDR3 has 13 residues. From germline, CDR1 is SNHLY and CDR2 FYNNEI. CDR3 protein: CASRIDSGNTIYF. The CDR3 DNA is TGTGCCAGCAGAATAGACTCTGGAAACACCATATATTTT. The full variable domain, in which reference TRBV2 and TRBJ1-3 provide the parts outside the CDR3, is EPEVTQTPSHQVTQMGQEVILRCVPISNHLYFYWYRQILGQKVEFLVSFYNNEISEKSEIFDDQFSVERPDGSNFTLKIRSTKLEDSAMYFCASRIDSGNTIYFGEGSWLTVV.

The chain combines TRBV7-6 with TRBJ2-7; TRBD2 agrees at 7 bases. This CDR3 is 17 amino acids long. From germline, CDR1 is SGHVS and CDR2 FNYEAQ. V lost 5 bases and J lost 2; bases outside the gene matches: 15. The CDR3 DNA is TGTGCCAGCAGCAAAGACGTCCCCAGCGGGGTTACCTACGAGCAGTACTTC. Protein: CASSKDVPSGVTYEQYF.

A single count supports this clone. The V call is TRBV13, the J call TRBJ2-7; possible D gene TRBD1, 5 bases. The V end was cut by 4 bases, the J end by 3 bases, with 22 bases between. This CDR3 is built from 17 residues. Looked up from germline, CDR1 is PRHDT and CDR2 is FYEKMQ (reference sequence). CDR3 DNA sequence: TGTGCCAGCAGCTCCTCCTTCTGGCAGGGCCGAAACTACGAGCAGTACTTC. This sequence encodes CASSSSFWQGRNYEQYF.